This entry features one TCR beta chain sequence. This sample was included in a study of blood T cell repertoires in COVID-19. Study at large: Material from acute and convalescent COVID-19 was sourced from the United States, Italy and Spain.

In the authors' workflow: Quantification of nucleated cells was approximated via reference gene primer amplification. TCRdb keeps only in-frame clones here, not all; method: immunoSEQ multiplex PCR. The DNA gave D and trimming, while V, J and clone size come from that table. The repertoire has about 190,000 clones, about 90% of them found once; the top ten carry 0.55% to 0.8%. There are 15 residues in the CDR3. Germline V CDR1 and CDR2: SGHVS, FQNEAQ. Trimming removed 4 bases at V and 4 bases at J, with 17 bases between. The sample consisted of peripheral blood. This chain links TRBV7-8 with TRBJ2-7, with D maybe TRBD1 (6 bases). This clonotype originated in a man between 45 and 60 years old with acute or convalescent COVID-19. CDR3 nucleotide sequence: TGTGCCAGCAGCTCCCGAGGGGGTCCTGGGTACGAGCAGTACTTC. It specifies CASSSRGGPGYEQYF. Together with reference TRBV7-8 and TRBJ2-7, the CDR3 gives the full variable domain: GAGVSQSPRYKVAKRGQDVALRCDPISGHVSLFWYQQALGQGPEFLTYFQNEAQLDKSGLPSDRFFAERPEGSVSTLKIQRTQQEDSAVYLCASSSRGGPGYEQYFGPGTRLTVT.